This T cell receptor beta chain was sequenced during a study of T cell repertoires in cytomegalovirus infection. From the reads, TCRdb called clonotypes with MiXCR, one entry per CDR3 protein. The data show hundreds of thousands of distinct CDR3 sequences, about 28% seen once. About this clonotype: Its specificity is unknown.

Germline V gene data show CDR1 as MDHEN and CDR2 as SYDVKM. The ends lost 4 bases at V and 4 bases at J; junction bases unmatched: 12. The CDR3 covers 17 residues. This TCR came from a human donor in good health (CMV status not recorded). Some clones in this sample may be carry-over from other donors' samples. This specimen consisted of cultured PBMCs, obtained from culture after CMV antigen stimulation. This chain joins TRBV28 and TRBJ2-2; 7 nucleotides agree with TRBD1. CDR3: CASSSPLDRAVTGELFF. The DNA of the CDR3 is TGTGCCAGCAGTTCCCCCCTTGACAGGGCGGTCACCGGGGAGCTGTTTTTT.